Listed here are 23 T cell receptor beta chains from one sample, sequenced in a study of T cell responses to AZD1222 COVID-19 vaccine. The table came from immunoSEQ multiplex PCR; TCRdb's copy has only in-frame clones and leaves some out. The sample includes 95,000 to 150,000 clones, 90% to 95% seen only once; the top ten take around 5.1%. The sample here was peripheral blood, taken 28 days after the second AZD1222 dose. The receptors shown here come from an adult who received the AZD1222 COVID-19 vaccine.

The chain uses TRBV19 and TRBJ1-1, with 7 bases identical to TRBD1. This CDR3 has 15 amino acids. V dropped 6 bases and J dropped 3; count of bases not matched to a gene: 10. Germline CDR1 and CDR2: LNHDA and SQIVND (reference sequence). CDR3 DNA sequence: TGTGCCAGTAGCCCAAACAGGGGTATAGACACTGAAGCTTTCTTT. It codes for CASSPNRGIDTEAFF.

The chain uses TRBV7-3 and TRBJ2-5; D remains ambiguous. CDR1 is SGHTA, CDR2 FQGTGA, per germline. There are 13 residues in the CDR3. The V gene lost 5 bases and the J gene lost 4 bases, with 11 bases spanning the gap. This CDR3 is CASSSSSLETQYF. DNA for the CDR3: TGTGCCAGCAGCAGCAGTAGCCTAGAGACCCAGTACTTC.

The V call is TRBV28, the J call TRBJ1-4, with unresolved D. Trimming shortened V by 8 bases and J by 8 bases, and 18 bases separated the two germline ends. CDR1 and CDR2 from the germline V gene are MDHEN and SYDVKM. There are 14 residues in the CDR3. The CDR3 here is CASSAGSVAEKLFF. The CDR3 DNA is TGTGCCAGCTCGGCCGGATCCGTGGCGGAAAAACTGTTTTTT.

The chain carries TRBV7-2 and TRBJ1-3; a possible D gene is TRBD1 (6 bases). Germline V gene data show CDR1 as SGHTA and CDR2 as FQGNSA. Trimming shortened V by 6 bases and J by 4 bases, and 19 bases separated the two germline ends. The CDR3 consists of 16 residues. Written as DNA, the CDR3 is TGTGCCAGCAGGCACGTGGGGGGCTTGGGCGGAAACACCATATATTTT. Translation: CASRHVGGLGGNTIYF.

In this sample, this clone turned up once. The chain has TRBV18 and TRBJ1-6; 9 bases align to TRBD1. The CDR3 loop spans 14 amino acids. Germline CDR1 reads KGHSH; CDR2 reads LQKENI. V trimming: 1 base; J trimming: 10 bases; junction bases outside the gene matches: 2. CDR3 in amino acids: CASSPRQGDSPLHF. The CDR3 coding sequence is TGTGCCAGCTCACCACGACAGGGGGACTCACCCCTCCACTTT.

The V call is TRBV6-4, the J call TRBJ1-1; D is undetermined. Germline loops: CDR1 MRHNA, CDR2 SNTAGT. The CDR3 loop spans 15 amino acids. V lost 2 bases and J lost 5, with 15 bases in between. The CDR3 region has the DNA TGTGCCAGCAGTGACCGGGAACAAAGGGAGACTGAAGCTTTCTTT. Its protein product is CASSDREQRETEAFF.

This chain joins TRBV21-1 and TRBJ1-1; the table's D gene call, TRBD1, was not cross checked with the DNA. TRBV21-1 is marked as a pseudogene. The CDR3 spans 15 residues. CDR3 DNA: TGTGCCAGCATCTGCTACAGGGGGCGGAACACTGAAGCTTTCTTT. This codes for CASICYRGRNTEAFF.

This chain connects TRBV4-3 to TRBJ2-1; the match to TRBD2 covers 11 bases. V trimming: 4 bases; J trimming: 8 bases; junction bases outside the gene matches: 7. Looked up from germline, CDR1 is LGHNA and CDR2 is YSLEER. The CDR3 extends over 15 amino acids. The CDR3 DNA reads TGCGCCAGCAGCCCGGGGCTAGCGGGGGGCGATGAGCAGTTCTTC. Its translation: CASSPGLAGGDEQFF.

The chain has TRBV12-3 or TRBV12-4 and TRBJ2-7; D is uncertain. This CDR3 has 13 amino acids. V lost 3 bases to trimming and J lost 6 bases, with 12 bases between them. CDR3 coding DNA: TGTGCCAGCAGTTTGGGCAGGATAGTCGAGCAGTACTTC. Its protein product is CASSLGRIVEQYF.

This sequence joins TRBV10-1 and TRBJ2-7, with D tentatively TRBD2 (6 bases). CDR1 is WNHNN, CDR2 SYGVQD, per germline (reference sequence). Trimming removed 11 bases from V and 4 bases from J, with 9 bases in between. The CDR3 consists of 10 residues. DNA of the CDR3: TGCGCCCCTGGGGGGTACGAGCAGTACTTC. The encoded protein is CAPGGYEQYF.

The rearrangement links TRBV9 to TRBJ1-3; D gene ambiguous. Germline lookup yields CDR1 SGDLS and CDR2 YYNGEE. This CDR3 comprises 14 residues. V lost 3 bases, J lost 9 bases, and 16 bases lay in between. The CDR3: CASSAQGEVGTIYF. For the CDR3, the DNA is TGTGCCAGCAGCGCTCAAGGCGAGGTTGGCACCATATATTTT. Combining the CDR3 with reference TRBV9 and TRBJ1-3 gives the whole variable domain DSGVTQTPKHLITATGQRVTLRCSPRSGDLSVYWYQQSLDQGLQFLIQYYNGEERAKGNILERFSAQQFPDLHSELNLSSLELGDSALYFCASSAQGEVGTIYFGEGSWLTVV.

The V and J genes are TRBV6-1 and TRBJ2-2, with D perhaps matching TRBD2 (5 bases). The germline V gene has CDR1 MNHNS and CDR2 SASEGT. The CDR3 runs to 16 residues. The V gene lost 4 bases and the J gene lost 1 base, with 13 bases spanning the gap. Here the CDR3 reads CASSGEWPMNTGELFF. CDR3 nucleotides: TGTGCCAGCAGTGGGGAGTGGCCCATGAACACCGGGGAGCTGTTTTTT.

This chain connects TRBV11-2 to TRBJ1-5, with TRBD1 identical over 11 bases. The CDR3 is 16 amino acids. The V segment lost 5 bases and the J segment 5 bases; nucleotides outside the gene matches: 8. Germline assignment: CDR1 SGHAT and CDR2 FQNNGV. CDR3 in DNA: TGTGCCAGCAGCCCGGGGACAGGGGGTACTCATCAGCCCCAGCATTTT. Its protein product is CASSPGTGGTHQPQHF.

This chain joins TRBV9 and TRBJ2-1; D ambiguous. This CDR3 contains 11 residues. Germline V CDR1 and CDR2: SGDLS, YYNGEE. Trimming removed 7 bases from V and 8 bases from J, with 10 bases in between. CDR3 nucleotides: TGTGCCAGCTCAGACGGATATGAGCAGTTCTTC. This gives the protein CASSDGYEQFF. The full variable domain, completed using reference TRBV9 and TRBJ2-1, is DSGVTQTPKHLITATGQRVTLRCSPRSGDLSVYWYQQSLDQGLQFLIQYYNGEERAKGNILERFSAQQFPDLHSELNLSSLELGDSALYFCASSDGYEQFFGPGTRLTVL.

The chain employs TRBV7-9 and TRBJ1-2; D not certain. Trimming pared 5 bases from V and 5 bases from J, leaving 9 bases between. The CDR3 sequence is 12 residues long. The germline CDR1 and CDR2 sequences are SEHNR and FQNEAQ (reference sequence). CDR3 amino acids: CASSPDSYGYTF. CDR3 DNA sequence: TGTGCCAGCAGCCCAGATTCTTATGGCTACACCTTC.

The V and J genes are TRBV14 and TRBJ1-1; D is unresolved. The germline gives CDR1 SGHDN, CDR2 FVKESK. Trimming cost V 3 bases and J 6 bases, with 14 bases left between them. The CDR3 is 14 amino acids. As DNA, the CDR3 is TGTGCCAGCAGCCAGTCCCTACAGCTGGCTGAAGCTTTCTTT. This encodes CASSQSLQLAEAFF. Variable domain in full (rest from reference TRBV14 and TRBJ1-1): EAGVTQFPSHSVIEKGQTVTLRCDPISGHDNLYWYRRVMGKEIKFLLHFVKESKQDESGMPNNRFLAERTGGTYSTLKVQPAELEDSGVYFCASSQSLQLAEAFFGQGTRLTVV.

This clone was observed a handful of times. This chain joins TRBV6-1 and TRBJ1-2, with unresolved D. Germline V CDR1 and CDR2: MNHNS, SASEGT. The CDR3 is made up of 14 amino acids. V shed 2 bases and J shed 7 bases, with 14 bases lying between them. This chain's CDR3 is CASSETALSFGYTF. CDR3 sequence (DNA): TGTGCCAGCAGTGAAACTGCGCTCTCGTTTGGCTACACCTTC.

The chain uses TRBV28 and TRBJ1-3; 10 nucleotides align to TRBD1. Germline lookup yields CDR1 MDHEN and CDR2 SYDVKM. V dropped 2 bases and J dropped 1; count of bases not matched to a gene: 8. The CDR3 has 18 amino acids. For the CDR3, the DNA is TGTGCCAGCAGTTTAACGATGGGACAGGGGCGGTCTGGAAACACCATATATTTT. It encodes CASSLTMGQGRSGNTIYF.

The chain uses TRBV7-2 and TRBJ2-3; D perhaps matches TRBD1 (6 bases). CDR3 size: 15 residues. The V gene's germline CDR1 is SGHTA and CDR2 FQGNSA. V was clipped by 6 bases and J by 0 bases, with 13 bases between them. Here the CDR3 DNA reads TGTGCCAGCAGTTCGGACAGATCTAGCACAGATACGCAGTATTTT. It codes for CASSSDRSSTDTQYF.

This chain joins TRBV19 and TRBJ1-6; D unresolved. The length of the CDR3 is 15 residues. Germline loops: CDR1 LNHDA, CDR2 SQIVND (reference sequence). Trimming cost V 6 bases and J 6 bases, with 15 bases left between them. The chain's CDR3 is CASSPGPSGNSPLHF. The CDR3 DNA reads TGTGCCAGTAGCCCCGGCCCGTCGGGTAATTCACCCCTCCACTTT. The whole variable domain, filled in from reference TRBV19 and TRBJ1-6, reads DGGITQSPKYLFRKEGQNVTLSCEQNLNHDAMYWYRQDPGQGLRLIYYSQIVNDFQKGDIAEGYSVSREKKESFPLTVTSAQKNPTAFYLCASSPGPSGNSPLHFGNGTRLTVT.

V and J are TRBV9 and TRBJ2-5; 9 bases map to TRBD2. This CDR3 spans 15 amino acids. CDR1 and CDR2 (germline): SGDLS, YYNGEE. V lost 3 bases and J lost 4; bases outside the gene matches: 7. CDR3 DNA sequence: TGTGCCAGCAGCGCGCGGGGGGGCATCCCAGAGACCCAGTACTTC. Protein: CASSARGGIPETQYF.

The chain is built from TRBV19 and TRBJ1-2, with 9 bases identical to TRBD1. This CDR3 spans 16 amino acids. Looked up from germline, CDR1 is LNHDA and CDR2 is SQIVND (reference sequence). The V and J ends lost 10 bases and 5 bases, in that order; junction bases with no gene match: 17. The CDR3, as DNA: TGTGCCACGAGCTCTTCCCTAGGGGACAGGGTGTATGGCTACACCTTC. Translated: CATSSSLGDRVYGYTF.

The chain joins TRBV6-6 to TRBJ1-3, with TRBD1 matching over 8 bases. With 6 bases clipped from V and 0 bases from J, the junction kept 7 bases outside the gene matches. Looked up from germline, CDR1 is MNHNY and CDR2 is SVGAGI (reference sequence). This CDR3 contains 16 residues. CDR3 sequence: CASRYTGQDSGNTIYF. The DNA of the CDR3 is TGTGCCAGCAGGTATACGGGACAGGACTCTGGAAACACCATATATTTT.